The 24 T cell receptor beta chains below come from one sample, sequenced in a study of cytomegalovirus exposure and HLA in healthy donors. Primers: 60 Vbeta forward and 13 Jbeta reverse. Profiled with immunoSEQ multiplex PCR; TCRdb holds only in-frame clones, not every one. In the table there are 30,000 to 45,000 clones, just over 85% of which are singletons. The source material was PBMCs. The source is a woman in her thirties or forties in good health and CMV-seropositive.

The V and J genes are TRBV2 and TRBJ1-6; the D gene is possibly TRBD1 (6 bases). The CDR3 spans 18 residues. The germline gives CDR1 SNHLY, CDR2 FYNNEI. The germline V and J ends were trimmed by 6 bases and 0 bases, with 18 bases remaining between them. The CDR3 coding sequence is TGTGCCAGCAGCGGAGGGCGGGGGGCTGGCTCCTATAATTCACCCCTCCACTTT. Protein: CASSGGRGAGSYNSPLHF.

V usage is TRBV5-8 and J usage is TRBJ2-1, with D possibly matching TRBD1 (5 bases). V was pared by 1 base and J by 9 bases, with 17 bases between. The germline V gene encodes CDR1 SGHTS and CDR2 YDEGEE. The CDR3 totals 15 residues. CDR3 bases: TGTGCCAGCAGCTTGTTCCAGGGCCGGTTCAGTGAGCAGTTCTTC. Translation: CASSLFQGRFSEQFF.

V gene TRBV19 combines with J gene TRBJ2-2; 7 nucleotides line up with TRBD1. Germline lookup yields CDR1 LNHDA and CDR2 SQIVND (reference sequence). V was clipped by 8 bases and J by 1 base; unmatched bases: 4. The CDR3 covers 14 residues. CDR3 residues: CASSRQGNTGELFF. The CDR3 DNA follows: TGTGCCAGTTCCCGACAGGGGAACACCGGGGAGCTGTTTTTT. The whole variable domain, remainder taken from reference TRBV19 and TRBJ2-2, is DGGITQSPKYLFRKEGQNVTLSCEQNLNHDAMYWYRQDPGQGLRLIYYSQIVNDFQKGDIAEGYSVSREKKESFPLTVTSAQKNPTAFYLCASSRQGNTGELFFGEGSRLTVL.

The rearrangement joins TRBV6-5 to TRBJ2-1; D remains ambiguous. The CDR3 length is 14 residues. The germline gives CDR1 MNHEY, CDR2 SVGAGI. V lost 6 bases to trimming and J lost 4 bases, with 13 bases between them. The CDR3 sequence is CASSRLEAYNEQFF. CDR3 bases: TGTGCCAGCAGCCGCCTCGAGGCTTACAATGAGCAGTTCTTC.

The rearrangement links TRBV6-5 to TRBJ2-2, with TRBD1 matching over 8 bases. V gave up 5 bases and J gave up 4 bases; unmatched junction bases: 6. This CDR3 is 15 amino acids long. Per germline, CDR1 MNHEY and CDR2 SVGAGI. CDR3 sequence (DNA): TGTGCCAGCAGTCCGACAGGGGTTTTCACCGGGGAGCTGTTTTTT. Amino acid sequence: CASSPTGVFTGELFF.

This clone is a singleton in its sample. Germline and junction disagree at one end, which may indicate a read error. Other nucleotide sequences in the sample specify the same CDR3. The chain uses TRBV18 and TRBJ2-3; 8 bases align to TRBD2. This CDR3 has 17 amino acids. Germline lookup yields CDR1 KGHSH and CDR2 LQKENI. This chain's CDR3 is CASSPLAGLLSTDTQYF. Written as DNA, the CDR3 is TGTGCCAGCTCACCACTAGCGGGGTTACTTAGCACGGATACGCAGTATTTT.

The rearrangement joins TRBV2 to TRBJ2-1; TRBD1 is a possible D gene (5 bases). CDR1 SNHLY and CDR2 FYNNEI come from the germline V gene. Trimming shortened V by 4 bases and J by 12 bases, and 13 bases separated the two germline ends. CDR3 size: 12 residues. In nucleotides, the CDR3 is TGTGCCAGCAGTGGGTCCGGACACAGGCAGTTCTTC. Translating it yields CASSGSGHRQFF.

CDR3 amino acids: CASSVATLQRAGGKETQYF. The CDR3 DNA is TGTGCCAGCAGCGTAGCTACCCTGCAGAGGGCGGGGGGGAAAGAGACCCAGTACTTC. This chain joins TRBV9 and TRBJ2-5, with TRBD2 identical over 9 bases. This CDR3 comprises 19 residues. The V gene's germline CDR1 is SGDLS and CDR2 YYNGEE. V shed 0 bases, J shed 3 bases, and the junction held 15 bases outside the gene matches.

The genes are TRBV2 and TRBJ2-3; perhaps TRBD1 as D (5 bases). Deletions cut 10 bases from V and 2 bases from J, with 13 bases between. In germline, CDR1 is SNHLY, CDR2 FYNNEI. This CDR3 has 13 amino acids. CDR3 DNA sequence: TGTGCCACCCGGACACAATCCACAGATACGCAGTATTTT. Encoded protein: CATRTQSTDTQYF.

CDR3 DNA sequence: TGTGCCATCAGTGGAGACAGGAGGACTGAAGCTTTCTTT. Protein product: CAISGDRRTEAFF. The chain couples TRBV10-3 to TRBJ1-1; perhaps TRBD1 as D (6 bases). The germline gives CDR1 ENHRY, CDR2 SYGVKD. This CDR3 spans 13 amino acids. V lost 4 bases to trimming and J lost 5 bases, with 11 bases between them.

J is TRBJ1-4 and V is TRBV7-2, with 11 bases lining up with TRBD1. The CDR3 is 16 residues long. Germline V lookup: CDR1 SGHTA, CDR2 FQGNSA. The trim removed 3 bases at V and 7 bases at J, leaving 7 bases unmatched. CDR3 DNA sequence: TGTGCCAGCAGCTTCGGACAGGGGGCGAGTAGTGAAAAACTGTTTTTT. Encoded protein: CASSFGQGASSEKLFF. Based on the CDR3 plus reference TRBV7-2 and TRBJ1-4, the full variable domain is GAGVSQSPSNKVTEKGKDVELRCDPISGHTALYWYRQSLGQGLEFLIYFQGNSAPDKSGLPSDRFSAERTGGSVSTLTIQRTQQEDSAVYLCASSFGQGASSEKLFFGSGTQLSVL.

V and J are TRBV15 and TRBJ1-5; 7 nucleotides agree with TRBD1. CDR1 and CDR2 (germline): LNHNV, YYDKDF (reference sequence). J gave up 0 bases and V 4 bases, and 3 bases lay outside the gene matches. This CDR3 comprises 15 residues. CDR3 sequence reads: CATSTQGLSNQPQHF. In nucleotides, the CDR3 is TGTGCCACCAGCACACAGGGGCTTAGCAATCAGCCCCAGCATTTT.

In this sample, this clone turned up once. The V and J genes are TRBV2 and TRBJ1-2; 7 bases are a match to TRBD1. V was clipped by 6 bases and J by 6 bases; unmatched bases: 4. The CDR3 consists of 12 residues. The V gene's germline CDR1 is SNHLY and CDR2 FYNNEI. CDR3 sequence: CASRGTVHGYTF. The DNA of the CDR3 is TGTGCCAGCAGGGGGACAGTGCATGGCTACACCTTC.

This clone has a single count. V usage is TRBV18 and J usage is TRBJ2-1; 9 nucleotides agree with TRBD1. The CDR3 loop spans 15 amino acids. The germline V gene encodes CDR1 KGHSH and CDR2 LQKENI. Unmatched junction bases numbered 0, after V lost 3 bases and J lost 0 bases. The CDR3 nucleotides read TGTGCCAGCTCACCGACAGGGGGCTCCTACAATGAGCAGTTCTTC. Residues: CASSPTGGSYNEQFF. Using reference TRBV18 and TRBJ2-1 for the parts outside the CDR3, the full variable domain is NAGVMQNPRHLVRRRGQEARLRCSPMKGHSHVYWYRQLPEEGLKFMVYLQKENIIDESGMPKERFSAEFPKEGPSILRIQQVVRGDSAAYFCASSPTGGSYNEQFFGPGTRLTVL.

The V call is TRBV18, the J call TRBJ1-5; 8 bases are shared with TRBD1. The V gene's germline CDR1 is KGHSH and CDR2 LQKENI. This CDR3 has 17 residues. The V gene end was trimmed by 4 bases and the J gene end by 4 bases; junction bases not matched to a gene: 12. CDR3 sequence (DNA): TGTGCCAGCTCACTTTTGCCGGGACAGGAGGGGAATCAGCCCCAGCATTTT. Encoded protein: CASSLLPGQEGNQPQHF.

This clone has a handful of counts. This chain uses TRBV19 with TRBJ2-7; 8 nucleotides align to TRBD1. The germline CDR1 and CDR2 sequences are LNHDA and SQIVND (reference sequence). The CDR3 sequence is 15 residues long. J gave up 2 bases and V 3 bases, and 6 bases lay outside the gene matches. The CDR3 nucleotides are TGTGCCAGTAGTATTATGGTGACAGGGGCCTACGAGCAGTACTTC. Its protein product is CASSIMVTGAYEQYF.

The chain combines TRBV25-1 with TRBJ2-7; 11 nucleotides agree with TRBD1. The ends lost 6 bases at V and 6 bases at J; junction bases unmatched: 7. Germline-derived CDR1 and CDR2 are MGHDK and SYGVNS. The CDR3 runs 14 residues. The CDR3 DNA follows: TGTGCCAGCAGGGCCGGGACAGGGGGTCGCGAGCAGTACTTC. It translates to CASRAGTGGREQYF.

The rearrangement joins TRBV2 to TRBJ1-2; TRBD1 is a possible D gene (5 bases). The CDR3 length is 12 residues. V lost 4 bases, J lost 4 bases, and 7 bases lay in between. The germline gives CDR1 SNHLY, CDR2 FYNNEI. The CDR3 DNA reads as TGTGCCAGCAGTGGACAGTTCTATGGCTACACCTTC. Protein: CASSGQFYGYTF.

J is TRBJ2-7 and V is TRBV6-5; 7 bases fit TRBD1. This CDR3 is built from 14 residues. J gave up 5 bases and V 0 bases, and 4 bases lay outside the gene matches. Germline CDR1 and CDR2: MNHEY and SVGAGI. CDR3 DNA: TGTGCCAGCAGTTACTCGAAGGGGGCAGACGAGCAGTACTTC. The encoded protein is CASSYSKGADEQYF.

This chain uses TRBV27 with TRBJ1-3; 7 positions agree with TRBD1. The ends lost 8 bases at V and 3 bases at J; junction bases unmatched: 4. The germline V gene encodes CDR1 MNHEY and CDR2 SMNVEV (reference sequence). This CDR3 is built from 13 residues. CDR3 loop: CASSPGGGNTIYF. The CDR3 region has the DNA TGTGCCAGCTCACCAGGGGGTGGAAACACCATATATTTT.

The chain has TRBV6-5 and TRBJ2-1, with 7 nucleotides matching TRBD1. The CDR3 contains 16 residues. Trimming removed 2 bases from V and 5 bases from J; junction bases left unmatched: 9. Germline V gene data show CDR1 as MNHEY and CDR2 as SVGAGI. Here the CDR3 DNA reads TGTGCCAGCAGTTACGCGACAGGGATTACCAACAATGAGCAGTTCTTC. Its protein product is CASSYATGITNNEQFF.

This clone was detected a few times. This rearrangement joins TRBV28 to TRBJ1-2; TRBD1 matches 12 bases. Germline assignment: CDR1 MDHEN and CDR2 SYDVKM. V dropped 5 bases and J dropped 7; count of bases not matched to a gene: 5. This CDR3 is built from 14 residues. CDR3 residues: CASSPGQGASGYTF. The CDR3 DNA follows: TGTGCCAGCAGTCCGGGACAGGGGGCTTCTGGCTACACCTTC.

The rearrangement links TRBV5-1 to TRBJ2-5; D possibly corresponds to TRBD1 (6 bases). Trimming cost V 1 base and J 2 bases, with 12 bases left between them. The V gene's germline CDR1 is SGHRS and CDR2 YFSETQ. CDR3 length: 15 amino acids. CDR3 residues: CASSLLGQRQETQYF. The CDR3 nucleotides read TGCGCCAGCAGCTTGCTGGGACAAAGACAAGAGACCCAGTACTTC.

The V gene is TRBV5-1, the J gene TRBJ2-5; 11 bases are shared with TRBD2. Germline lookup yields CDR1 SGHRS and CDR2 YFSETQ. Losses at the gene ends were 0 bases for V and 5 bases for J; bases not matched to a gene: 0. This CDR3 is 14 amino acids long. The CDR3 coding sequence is TGCGCCAGCAGCTTGGGGACTAGCGGGGAGACCCAGTACTTC. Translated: CASSLGTSGETQYF.